The clone carrying this TCR beta chain was picked up many times. Its cognate antigen is unknown. Germline V gene sequence: CDR1 SGHTA, CDR2 FQGNSA. The length of the CDR3 is 13 residues. V lost 5 bases and J lost 4, with 11 bases in between. This record belongs to a study of type 1 regulatory T cells. Study at large: T-allo10 is a Tr1-enriched, alloantigen-specific CD4 T cell product made in vitro.

MiXCR was run by TCRdb on the reads, yielding one entry per CDR3 protein. The sample records approximately 42,000 distinct CDR3 sequences, 12% being singletons. The J gene is TRBJ1-1, the V gene TRBV7-2; D not resolved. Sequenced sample: cultured non-Tr1 T cells, either the whole culture or a sorted T cell fraction (not recorded which). The TCR comes from a human donor in good health. The CDR3 DNA is TGTGCCAGCAGCCCTAACCTGGGCACTGAAGCTTTCTTT. It translates to CASSPNLGTEAFF.